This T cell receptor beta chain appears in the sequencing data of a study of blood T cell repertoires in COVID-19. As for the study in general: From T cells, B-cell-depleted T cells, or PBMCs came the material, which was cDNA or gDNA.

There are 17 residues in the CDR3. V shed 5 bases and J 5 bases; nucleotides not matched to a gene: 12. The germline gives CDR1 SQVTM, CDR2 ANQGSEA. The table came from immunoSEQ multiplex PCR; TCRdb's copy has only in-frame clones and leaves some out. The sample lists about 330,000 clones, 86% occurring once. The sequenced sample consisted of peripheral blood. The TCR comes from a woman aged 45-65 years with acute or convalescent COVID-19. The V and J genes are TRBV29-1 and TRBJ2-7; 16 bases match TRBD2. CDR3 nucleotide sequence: TGCAGCGTTACTGAGGGACTAGCGGGAGGGCCATTCGACGAGCAGTACTTC. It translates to CSVTEGLAGGPFDEQYF.